The source of this T cell receptor beta chain is a study of blood T cell repertoires in COVID-19. Whole-study context: COVID-19 samples collected from the United States, Italy and Spain covered acute and convalescent phases. PBMCs, B-cell-depleted T cells, or T cells were the source of the cDNA or gDNA that made up the material.

As processed by the authors: Amplifying reference gene primers gave estimates of nucleated cell counts. This table comes from immunoSEQ multiplex PCR, and its TCRdb copy is limited to in-frame clones, with some not included. V, J and clone size derive from that table, while D and trimming were established from the DNA sequence. The table includes about 140,000 clones, more than 75% detected once. Sequencing was performed on peripheral blood. The receptor was derived from a man aged 55-75 years who had recovered from COVID-19.

The CDR3 region is CSVDTGGKTQYF. CDR3 nucleotides: TGCAGCGTGGACACAGGGGGCAAGACCCAGTACTTC. The chain carries TRBV29-1 and TRBJ2-5, with 9 bases matching TRBD1. This CDR3 has 12 residues. Germline lookup yields CDR1 SQVTM and CDR2 ANQGSEA. V trimming: 6 bases; J trimming: 6 bases; junction bases outside the gene matches: 5.